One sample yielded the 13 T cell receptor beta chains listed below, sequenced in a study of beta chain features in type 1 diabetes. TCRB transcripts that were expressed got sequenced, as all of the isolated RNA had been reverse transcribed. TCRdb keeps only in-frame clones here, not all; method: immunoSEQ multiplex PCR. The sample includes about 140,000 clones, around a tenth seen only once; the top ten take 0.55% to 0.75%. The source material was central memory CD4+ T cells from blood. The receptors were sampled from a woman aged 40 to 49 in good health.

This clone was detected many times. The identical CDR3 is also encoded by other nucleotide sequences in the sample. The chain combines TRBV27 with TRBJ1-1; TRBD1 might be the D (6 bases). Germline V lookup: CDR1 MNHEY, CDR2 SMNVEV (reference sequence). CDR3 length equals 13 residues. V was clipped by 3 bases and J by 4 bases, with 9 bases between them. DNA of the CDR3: TGTGCCAGCAGTTTTAGAGGGGGCACTGAAGCTTTCTTT. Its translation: CASSFRGGTEAFF.

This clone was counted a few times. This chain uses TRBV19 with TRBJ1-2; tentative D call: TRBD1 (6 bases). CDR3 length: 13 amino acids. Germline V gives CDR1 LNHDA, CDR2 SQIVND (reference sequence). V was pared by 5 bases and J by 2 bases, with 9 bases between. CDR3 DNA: TGTGCCAGTAGTGTTACAGGGAACTATGGCTACACCTTC. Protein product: CASSVTGNYGYTF. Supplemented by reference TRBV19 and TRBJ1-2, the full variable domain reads DGGITQSPKYLFRKEGQNVTLSCEQNLNHDAMYWYRQDPGQGLRLIYYSQIVNDFQKGDIAEGYSVSREKKESFPLTVTSAQKNPTAFYLCASSVTGNYGYTFGSGTRLTVV.

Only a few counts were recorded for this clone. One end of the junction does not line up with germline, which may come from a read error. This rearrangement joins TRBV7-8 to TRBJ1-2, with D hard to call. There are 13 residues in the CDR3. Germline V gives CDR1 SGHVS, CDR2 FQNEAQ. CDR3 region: CASSLSIESGFRF. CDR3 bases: TGTGCCAGCAGCTTATCAATTGAGTCCGGTTTCCGCTTC.

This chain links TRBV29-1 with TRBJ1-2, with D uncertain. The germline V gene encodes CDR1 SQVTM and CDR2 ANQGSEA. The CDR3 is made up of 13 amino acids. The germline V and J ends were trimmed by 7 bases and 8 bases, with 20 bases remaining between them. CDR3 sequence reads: CSARSAEHRGYTF. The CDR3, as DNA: TGCAGCGCACGGTCGGCGGAACATCGAGGCTACACCTTC.

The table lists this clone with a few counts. The CDR3 protein is CASSLGQVPGNTIYF. CDR3 in DNA: TGCGCCAGCAGCTTGGGACAGGTGCCTGGAAACACCATATATTTT. The chain is built from TRBV5-1 and TRBJ1-3; the D gene is possibly TRBD1 (6 bases). The CDR3 runs to 15 residues. Trimming stripped 0 bases from V and 2 bases from J, with 9 bases between. The germline V gene has CDR1 SGHRS and CDR2 YFSETQ.

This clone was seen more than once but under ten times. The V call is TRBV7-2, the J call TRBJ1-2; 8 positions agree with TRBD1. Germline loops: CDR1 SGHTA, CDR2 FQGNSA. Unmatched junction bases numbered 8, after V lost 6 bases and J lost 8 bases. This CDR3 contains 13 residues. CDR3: CASRPTGAPGYTF. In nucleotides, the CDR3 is TGTGCCAGCAGACCGACAGGGGCGCCGGGCTACACCTTC.

CDR3 amino acids: CASSLVTGSPYEQYF. CDR3 DNA: TGCGCCAGCAGCTTGGTGACGGGGTCCCCCTACGAGCAGTACTTC. V usage is TRBV5-1 and J usage is TRBJ2-7; weak D call: TRBD2 (5 bases). This CDR3 contains 15 residues. Between the trimmed V and J ends, which lost 0 bases and 2 bases, there was a span of 12 bases. CDR1 is SGHRS and CDR2 is YFSETQ in the germline V gene.

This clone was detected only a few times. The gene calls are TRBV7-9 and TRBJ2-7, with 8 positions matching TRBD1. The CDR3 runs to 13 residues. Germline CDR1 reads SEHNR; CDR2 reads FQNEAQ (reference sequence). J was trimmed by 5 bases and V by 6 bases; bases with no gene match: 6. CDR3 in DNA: TGTGCCAGCAGAAGTACAGGGGGGCACGAGCAGTACTTC. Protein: CASRSTGGHEQYF.

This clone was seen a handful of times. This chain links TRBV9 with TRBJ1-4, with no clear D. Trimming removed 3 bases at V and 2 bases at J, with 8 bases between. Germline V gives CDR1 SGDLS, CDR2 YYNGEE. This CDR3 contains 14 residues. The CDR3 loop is CASSAGGTNEKLFF. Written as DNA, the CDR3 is TGTGCCAGCAGCGCGGGAGGCACTAATGAAAAACTGTTTTTT.

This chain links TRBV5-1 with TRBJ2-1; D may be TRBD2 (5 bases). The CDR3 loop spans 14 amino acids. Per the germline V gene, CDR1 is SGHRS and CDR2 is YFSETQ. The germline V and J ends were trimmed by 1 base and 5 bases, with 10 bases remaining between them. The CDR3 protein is CASSLTSANNEQFF. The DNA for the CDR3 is TGCGCCAGCAGCTTGACTAGTGCTAACAATGAGCAGTTCTTC.

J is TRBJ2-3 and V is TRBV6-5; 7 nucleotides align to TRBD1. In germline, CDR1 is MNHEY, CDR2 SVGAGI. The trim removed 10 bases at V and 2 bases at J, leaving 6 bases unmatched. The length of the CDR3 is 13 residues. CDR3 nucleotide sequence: TGTGCCAACCCGGGACAGAACACAGATACGCAGTATTTT. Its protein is CANPGQNTDTQYF.

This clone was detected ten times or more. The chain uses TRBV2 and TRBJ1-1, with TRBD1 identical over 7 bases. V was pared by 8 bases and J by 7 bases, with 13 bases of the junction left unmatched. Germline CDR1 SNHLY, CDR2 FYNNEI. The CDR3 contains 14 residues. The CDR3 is CASGTPDRAGEAFF. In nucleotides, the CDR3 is TGTGCCAGCGGGACCCCAGACAGGGCTGGTGAAGCTTTCTTT.

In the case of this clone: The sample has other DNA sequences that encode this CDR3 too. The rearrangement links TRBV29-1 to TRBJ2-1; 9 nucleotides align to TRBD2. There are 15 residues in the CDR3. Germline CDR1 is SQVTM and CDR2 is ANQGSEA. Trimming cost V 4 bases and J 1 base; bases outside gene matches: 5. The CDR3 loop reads CSVGSAGGSYNEQFF. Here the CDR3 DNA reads TGCAGCGTTGGGTCAGCGGGGGGTTCCTACAATGAGCAGTTCTTC.